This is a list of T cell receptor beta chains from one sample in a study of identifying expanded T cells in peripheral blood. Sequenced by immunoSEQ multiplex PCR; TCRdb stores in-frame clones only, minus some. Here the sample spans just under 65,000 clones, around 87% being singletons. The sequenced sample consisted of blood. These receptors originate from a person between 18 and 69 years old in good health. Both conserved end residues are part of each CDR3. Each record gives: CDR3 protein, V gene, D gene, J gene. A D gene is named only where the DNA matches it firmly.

CDR3: CASGTRDTQYF; V: TRBV7-2; D: -; J: TRBJ2-3
CDR3: CASLGQGNSPLHF; V: TRBV19; D: TRBD1; J: TRBJ1-6
CDR3: CAGGDRSYEQYF; V: TRBV2; D: -; J: TRBJ2-7
CDR3: CASSGPWDTQYF; V: TRBV28; D: -; J: TRBJ2-3
CDR3: CAWSPMDRNGYTF; V: TRBV30; D: TRBD1; J: TRBJ1-2
CDR3: CASSYSRDNEKLFF; V: TRBV6-6; D: -; J: TRBJ1-4
CDR3: CASSWRGQPSRTDTQYF; V: TRBV19; D: -; J: TRBJ2-3
CDR3: CASRGVSGGGTDTQYF; V: TRBV7-9; D: TRBD2; J: TRBJ2-3
CDR3: CASRDRENQPQHF; V: TRBV6-5; D: TRBD1; J: TRBJ1-5
CDR3: CASSFKQGSGELFF; V: TRBV10-1; D: TRBD1; J: TRBJ2-2
CDR3: CAISSGTANTEAFF; V: TRBV10-3; D: TRBD1; J: TRBJ1-1
CDR3: CSVGGGGYEQYF; V: TRBV29-1; D: TRBD2; J: TRBJ2-7
CDR3: CASSVGTDGLSGNTIYF; V: TRBV9; D: -; J: TRBJ1-3
CDR3: CASSPTFGTEAFF; V: TRBV9; D: -; J: TRBJ1-1
CDR3: CASSPQGAAFF; V: TRBV7-9; D: -; J: TRBJ1-1
CDR3: CASSYSGGKLFF; V: TRBV6-6; D: -; J: TRBJ1-4
CDR3: CASKREGTEAFF; V: TRBV19; D: -; J: TRBJ1-1
CDR3: CASSSRGDQQTQYF; V: TRBV5-1; D: TRBD2; J: TRBJ2-5
CDR3: CASSVTGGGAAGELFF; V: TRBV9; D: TRBD2; J: TRBJ2-2
CDR3: CASSSSPRDTIYF; V: TRBV5-5; D: -; J: TRBJ1-3
CDR3: CASSDSEVAEQFF; V: TRBV6-4; D: -; J: TRBJ2-1
CDR3: CASHPSHSGSGELFF; V: TRBV19; D: TRBD2; J: TRBJ2-2
CDR3: CASSQGLEGSYEQYF; V: TRBV7-9; D: TRBD2; J: TRBJ2-7
CDR3: CASSLLTGESGELFF; V: TRBV4-2; D: TRBD1; J: TRBJ2-2
CDR3: CASVGQGGAGELFF; V: TRBV6-6; D: TRBD1; J: TRBJ2-2
CDR3: CASSKGGTSGNYEQYF; V: TRBV6-1; D: TRBD2; J: TRBJ2-7
CDR3: CASSQDPRGQEQFF; V: TRBV14; D: TRBD1; J: TRBJ2-1
CDR3: CASSSSAGTGGDTGELFF; V: TRBV6-4; D: TRBD1; J: TRBJ2-2
CDR3: CASSQDGTSGPNEQFF; V: TRBV4-2; D: TRBD2; J: TRBJ2-1
CDR3: CASSESVSGRGWFF; V: TRBV10-2; D: TRBD2; J: TRBJ2-1
CDR3: CASSLGTASNTGELFF; V: TRBV11-3; D: -; J: TRBJ2-2
CDR3: CAWSGGTGGLSGNTIYF; V: TRBV30; D: TRBD1; J: TRBJ1-3
CDR3: CASSSLHSNQPQHF; V: TRBV18; D: -; J: TRBJ1-5
CDR3: CASSLSGTPPHYEQYF; V: TRBV7-8; D: TRBD2; J: TRBJ2-7
CDR3: CASSWTARKLYGYTF; V: TRBV5-8; D: -; J: TRBJ1-2
CDR3: CASSQRGGYGYTF; V: TRBV28; D: -; J: TRBJ1-2
CDR3: CASSYYEGGGYTF; V: TRBV6-5; D: -; J: TRBJ1-2
CDR3: CAWSNGRDRVGSPLHF; V: TRBV30; D: TRBD1; J: TRBJ1-6
CDR3: CASSLKAGGNEQFF; V: TRBV11-3; D: TRBD2; J: TRBJ2-1
CDR3: CAWSVLLSDAEAFF; V: TRBV30; D: -; J: TRBJ1-1
CDR3: CASSDSSEGSLETQYF; V: TRBV6-4; D: -; J: TRBJ2-5
CDR3: CASRGQVWETQYF; V: TRBV6-5; D: TRBD1; J: TRBJ2-5